These T cell receptor beta chains were read from a single sample in a study of shared clonotypes between healthy human individuals. The table came from immunoSEQ multiplex PCR; TCRdb's copy has only in-frame clones and leaves some out. The sample holds about 2.1 million clones, 85% to 95% seen once. Sample: naive CD8+ T cells from PBMCs. These receptors came from a man aged 18 to 29 in good health. Some clones in this sample may be carry-over from other donors' samples. Both conserved end residues are part of each CDR3. A D gene is named only where the DNA matches it firmly. Only some rows state a clone size, as once, few, many or a class for expanded clones.

clone_size j_call d_call v_call cdr3_nt cdr3_aa
NA TRBJ1-1 NA TRBV6-5 TGTGCCAGCAGCCACACACCTCCGAGGGGCACTGAAGCTTTCTTT CASSHTPPRGTEAFF
NA TRBJ2-7 NA TRBV27 TGTGCCAGCAGTTTATTTGGGGGTAGCGAGCAGTACTTC CASSLFGGSEQYF
NA TRBJ2-1 NA TRBV19 TGTGCCAGTAGTATAGATCTGGAAAATGAGCAGTTCTTC CASSIDLENEQFF
NA TRBJ2-7 TRBD1 TRBV27 TGTGCCAGCAGTCTGGGGACAGGGGGCATGTACGAGCAGTACTTC CASSLGTGGMYEQYF
NA TRBJ2-7 TRBD2 TRBV27 TGTGCCAGCAGTTTATTACCTAGCGGGCCGAACGAGCAGTACTTC CASSLLPSGPNEQYF
NA TRBJ1-5 NA TRBV19 TGTGCCAGTAGTTACAGCTACCCCGGGACCATCAATCAGCCCCAGCATTTT CASSYSYPGTINQPQHF
NA TRBJ2-1 NA TRBV9 TGTGCCAGCAGCGCCCCGAGGGGGGGCCATGAGCAGTTCTTC CASSAPRGGHEQFF
NA TRBJ2-1 NA TRBV4-3 TGCGCCAGCAGCCCGCGCCCCGCGGAATGGGACAATGAGCAGTTCTTC CASSPRPAEWDNEQFF
NA TRBJ2-1 TRBD2 TRBV9 TGTGCCAGCAGCCCGCCTAGCGGGAATTGGAATGAGCAGTTCTTC CASSPPSGNWNEQFF
once TRBJ1-1 NA TRBV5-5 TGTGCCAGTCTCGCCGGAGGGACTGAAGCTTTCTTT CASLAGGTEAFF
NA TRBJ2-3 NA TRBV4-1 TGCGCCAGCAGCCAAGTCACCGGGACATTAAGCACAGATACGCAGTATTTT CASSQVTGTLSTDTQYF
NA TRBJ2-7 TRBD2 TRBV7-9 TGTGCCAGCAGCCCAAAGGGGGGGACTAGGAACGAGCAGTACTTC CASSPKGGTRNEQYF
NA TRBJ2-2 NA TRBV9 TGTGCCAGCAGCGTAGATGTGATTTATCTGGACAGAAACACCGGGGAGCTGTTTTTT CASSVDVIYLDRNTGELFF
few TRBJ1-1 TRBD1 TRBV25-1 TGTGCCAGCAGTGCCACAGGGGCCGGTGAAGCTTTCTTT CASSATGAGEAFF
NA TRBJ2-1 TRBD2 TRBV27 TGTGCCAGCAGTTTGGGGACTAGCGGTAACAATGAGCAGTTCTTC CASSLGTSGNNEQFF
NA TRBJ2-2 NA TRBV29-1 TGCAGCGCTAAGGTGGGAACCGGGGAGCTGTTTTTT CSAKVGTGELFF
NA TRBJ2-3 TRBD2 TRBV7-9 TGTGCCAGCAGCTTAGAACCCCCCTGGCGGGAGGGCCGTTTCGTTTTT CASSLEPPWREGRFVF
NA TRBJ2-7 NA TRBV27 TGTGCCAGCAGTTTATTAGGCGGCGGAGACGAGCAGTACTTC CASSLLGGGDEQYF
NA TRBJ2-7 NA TRBV5-1 TGCGCCAGCAGCTTTCTGCCCAACTACGAGCAGTACTTC CASSFLPNYEQYF
NA TRBJ1-1 NA TRBV5-1 TGCGCCAGCAGCATACGGGGGCCTATGAACACTGAAGCTTTCTTT CASSIRGPMNTEAFF
NA TRBJ2-1 NA TRBV7-9 TGTGCCAGCGGGGGCCTAGAGCTACGTGGCGATGAGCAGTTCTTC CASGGLELRGDEQFF
NA TRBJ1-5 NA TRBV2 TGTGCCAGCAGGGCAGGGGACTCGAGCAATCAGCCCCAGCATTTT CASRAGDSSNQPQHF
NA TRBJ2-1 NA TRBV7-9 TGTGCCAGCAGCCAAAGGGGGGAGGGCCCGCATGAGCAGTTCTTC CASSQRGEGPHEQFF
NA TRBJ1-1 TRBD1 TRBV7-9 TGTGCCAGCACCCCAGGGGGGCTGAACACTGAAGCTTTCTTT CASTPGGLNTEAFF
NA TRBJ2-7 TRBD1 TRBV6-1 TGTGCCAGCAGTACTCGGACAGGCCTCTACGAGCAGTACTTC CASSTRTGLYEQYF
NA TRBJ2-7 TRBD1 TRBV7-2 TGTGCCAGCAGCTTTTGGACAGGGGGGAACGAGCAGTACTTC CASSFWTGGNEQYF
NA TRBJ1-1 NA TRBV5-8 TGTGCCAGCAGCTTGGGTTGGCCGGGGGGGACTGAAGCTTTCTTT CASSLGWPGGTEAFF
NA TRBJ2-1 NA TRBV4-1 TGCGCCAGCAGCCAAGACTCGACCCTGGGGCATGAGCAGTTCTTC CASSQDSTLGHEQFF
NA TRBJ2-1 NA TRBV27 TGTGCCAGCAGTTTATCGATGGGATATCCCATCAATGAGCAGTTCTTC CASSLSMGYPINEQFF
NA TRBJ2-3 TRBD1 TRBV7-3 TGTGCCAGCAGCGAAGGGACAGGGGGCGCAGATACGCAGTATTTT CASSEGTGGADTQYF
NA TRBJ2-5 TRBD2 TRBV27 TGTGCCAGCAGTTTGAGGGGACTAGCGGGAGTTAGGGGTGAGACCCAGTACTTC CASSLRGLAGVRGETQYF
NA TRBJ2-7 NA TRBV28 TGTGCCAGCAGTTACAGTGCCTCCTACGAGCAGTACTTC CASSYSASYEQYF
NA TRBJ2-1 TRBD2 TRBV9 TGTGCCAGCAGCGAAACGCATGCTAGCGGGAGGCGGTTCTTC CASSETHASGRRFF
NA TRBJ2-3 NA TRBV15 TGTGCCACCAGCAGGATACCTACAGATTCTAGCACAGATACGCAGTATTTT CATSRIPTDSSTDTQYF
NA TRBJ2-7 TRBD1 TRBV6-1 TGTGCCAGCAGTGAAGGGGACAGGGGGTCCTACGAGCAGTACTTC CASSEGDRGSYEQYF
NA TRBJ2-7 NA TRBV7-9 TGTGCCAGCAGGCCGGGCAGCTCCTACGAGCAGTACTTC CASRPGSSYEQYF
NA TRBJ1-4 NA TRBV4-1 TGCGCCAGCAGCCAAGTTGCGTATCCTGGCGATGAAAAACTGTTTTTT CASSQVAYPGDEKLFF
once TRBJ2-5 TRBD1 TRBV27 TGTGCCAGCAGCTTATCGGGCAGGGGGCCCCAAGAGACCCAGTACTTC CASSLSGRGPQETQYF
NA TRBJ2-7 TRBD2 TRBV27 TGTGCCAGCAGACCGAGGGCTAGCGGCACCCTCGAGTACTTC CASRPRASGTLEYF
NA TRBJ1-3 TRBD1 TRBV6-5 TGTGCCAGCAGCAACGACAGGGCTGGAAACACCATATATTTT CASSNDRAGNTIYF
NA TRBJ1-1 NA TRBV5-1 TGCGCCAGCAGCCCGTCCAGTTCGGGAACCTACACTGAAGCTTTCTTT CASSPSSSGTYTEAFF
NA TRBJ2-1 NA TRBV7-9 TGTGCCAGCAGCTTAGTACCCGGAGATGAGCAGTTCTTC CASSLVPGDEQFF
NA TRBJ2-7 TRBD2 TRBV2 TGTGCCAGCAGTGATGGGACTAGCGGGGCCCCCTACGAGCAGTACTTC CASSDGTSGAPYEQYF
few TRBJ1-1 NA TRBV11-1 TGTGCCAGCAGCTTCGTGGAGACGAACACTGAAGCTTTCTTT CASSFVETNTEAFF
NA TRBJ2-1 NA TRBV11-2 TGTGCCAGCAGCTTAGAGCGGGTTCATGAGCAGTTCTTC CASSLERVHEQFF
NA TRBJ2-5 TRBD2 TRBV12-5 TGTGCTAGTGGTTTGGAGGTAGCGGGAGGGGAGACCCAGTACTTC CASGLEVAGGETQYF
NA TRBJ1-2 NA TRBV30 TGTGCCTGGAGTATGGAGACAACCAAGTACACCTTC CAWSMETTKYTF
NA TRBJ2-7 NA TRBV7-8 TGTGCCAGCAGCCCGGCAGGGAGCTCCTACGAGCAGTACTTC CASSPAGSSYEQYF